These 3 T cell receptor beta chains were sequenced from one sample in a study of CD8 T cells in ankylosing spondylitis (dated 2017 in TCRdb). Library preparation was by 5' RACE. The sequencing machine was an Illumina HiSeq 2500. In TCRdb, the public reads were trimmed at Q25 with fastp and aligned with MiXCR, with productive beta chains retained. One record per CDR3 amino acid sequence lists the most common genes and DNA. The sample contains hundreds of thousands of distinct CDR3 sequences, less than 9.5% of them found a single time. The ten largest clones take up more than 4% of the sample. Sequencing was performed on blood, either unsorted or a sorted T cell fraction (not recorded which). The source of these receptors is a female donor with ankylosing spondylitis or in good health (not recorded which).

This clonotype was picked up a small number of times. V and J are TRBV11-2 and TRBJ2-7; D call uncertain. Germline CDR1 is SGHAT and CDR2 is FQNNGV. CDR3 length equals 15 residues. V shed 1 base and J shed 4 bases, with 14 bases lying between them. The CDR3 DNA sequence: TGTGCCAGCAGCTTAGGTTCATCTGTCATTTACGAGCAGTACTTC. Its protein is CASSLGSSVIYEQYF.

The chain uses TRBV7-9 and TRBJ2-5; D might be TRBD2 (5 bases). V lost 7 bases and J 3 bases, leaving 12 bases between the germline ends. The CDR3 spans 13 residues. Per the germline V gene, CDR1 is SEHNR and CDR2 is FQNEAQ (reference sequence). CDR3 sequence reads: CASTESGKETQYF. The CDR3 coding sequence is TGTGCCAGCACCGAGTCGGGGAAAGAGACCCAGTACTTC.

This clonotype was recorded at least ten times. The rearrangement joins TRBV11-1 to TRBJ1-4; 8 bases agree with TRBD1. Germline CDR1 is SGHAT and CDR2 is FQDESV (reference sequence). Trimming took 4 bases from V and 10 from J; bases not matched to a gene: 11. CDR3 length: 15 residues. The CDR3 DNA reads TGTGCCAGCAGCTCCCCCGGGACAGGAAGAGGAAAACTGTTTTTT. Translated: CASSSPGTGRGKLFF.